These 21 T cell receptor beta chains were sequenced from one sample in a study of control samples from healthy donors and cancer patients. Clones were sequenced by immunoSEQ multiplex PCR, and TCRdb holds only the in-frame ones, with some missing. The sample gives roughly 80,000 clones, over 85% of which show up once; about 2% is in the top ten. The sequenced sample was PBMCs. The receptor set was obtained from a woman aged 55-69 years with head and neck cancer.

The chain uses TRBV4-2 and TRBJ2-2; 10 bases are shared with TRBD2. J lost 5 bases, V lost 1 base, and 10 bases had no gene match. CDR3 size: 18 residues. CDR1 is LGHNA and CDR2 is YNFKEQ in the germline V gene. The CDR3 DNA is TGTGCCAGCAGCCAAGCCGTTCAAGGGACTAGCGTTACCGGGGAGCTGTTTTTT. This gives the protein CASSQAVQGTSVTGELFF.

The chain carries TRBV29-1 and TRBJ2-2; possibly TRBD1 for D (5 bases). The germline V gene has CDR1 SQVTM and CDR2 ANQGSEA. V lost 5 bases and J 1 base, leaving 5 bases between the germline ends. This CDR3 is built from 12 residues. The CDR3 loop reads CSVQGNTGELFF. The CDR3 DNA reads TGCAGCGTTCAGGGGAACACCGGGGAGCTGTTTTTT.

This clone was observed once. V and J are TRBV11-2 and TRBJ2-5; D perhaps matches TRBD2 (5 bases). The germline V gene encodes CDR1 SGHAT and CDR2 FQNNGV. V lost 2 bases and J 4 bases, leaving 23 bases between the germline ends. CDR3 length: 18 amino acids. CDR3 protein: CASSLTGELQRFGETQYF. The CDR3 DNA reads TGTGCCAGCAGCTTAACCGGGGAGTTGCAGAGGTTTGGAGAGACCCAGTACTTC.

The chain is built from TRBV5-6 and TRBJ2-1; 15 bases match TRBD2. Losses at the gene ends were 2 bases for V and 9 bases for J; bases not matched to a gene: 15. Looked up from germline, CDR1 is SGHDT and CDR2 is YYEEEE. CDR3 length: 19 amino acids. For the CDR3, the DNA is TGTGCCAGCAGCTTACTGACTCCGGGACTAGCGGGAGGCCGGGGTGAGCAGTTCTTC. Translated: CASSLLTPGLAGGRGEQFF.

V usage is TRBV19 and J usage is TRBJ2-1; no clear D gene. This CDR3 has 13 residues. Trimming stripped 3 bases from V and 6 bases from J, with 9 bases between. Germline loops: CDR1 LNHDA, CDR2 SQIVND (reference sequence). CDR3 amino acids: CASSIGQSNEQFF. CDR3 DNA sequence: TGTGCCAGTAGTATCGGGCAGTCCAATGAGCAGTTCTTC.

The CDR3 DNA reads as TGTGCCAGCAGCTTAGCCGGAGCGGGATACAATGAGCAGTTCTTC. It yields the protein CASSLAGAGYNEQFF. The chain carries TRBV7-2 and TRBJ2-1, with 7 bases matching TRBD2. This CDR3 is built from 15 residues. Germline CDR1 reads SGHTA; CDR2 reads FQGNSA. After removal of 0 bases from V and 4 bases from J, the junction contained 3 bases not matched to a gene.

The V and J genes are TRBV2 and TRBJ1-3; D is uncertain. V was pared by 0 bases and J by 8 bases, with 8 bases between. The germline V gene encodes CDR1 SNHLY and CDR2 FYNNEI. CDR3 length: 13 amino acids. The chain's CDR3 is CASSEAGRDTIYF. In DNA, the CDR3 is TGTGCCAGCAGTGAAGCTGGACGCGACACCATATATTTT.

This clone was found once. The V and J genes are TRBV19 and TRBJ2-1; 8 bases are a match to TRBD1. V lost 5 bases to trimming and J lost 5 bases; unmatched junction nucleotides: 5. Germline V CDR1 and CDR2: LNHDA, SQIVND (reference sequence). There are 14 residues in the CDR3. CDR3 protein: CASSLQGANNEQFF. The DNA for the CDR3 is TGTGCCAGTAGTTTGCAGGGGGCTAACAATGAGCAGTTCTTC. Based on the CDR3 plus reference TRBV19 and TRBJ2-1, the full variable domain is DGGITQSPKYLFRKEGQNVTLSCEQNLNHDAMYWYRQDPGQGLRLIYYSQIVNDFQKGDIAEGYSVSREKKESFPLTVTSAQKNPTAFYLCASSLQGANNEQFFGPGTRLTVL.

This chain links TRBV11-2 with TRBJ1-2, with D maybe TRBD1 (5 bases). The V gene lost 2 bases and the J gene lost 9 bases, with 10 bases spanning the gap. Germline CDR1 SGHAT, CDR2 FQNNGV. CDR3 length: 12 residues. CDR3 sequence (DNA): TGTGCCAGCAGCTTATCTGGGGGTAGCTACACCTTC. Protein sequence: CASSLSGGSYTF.

V is TRBV6-2 or TRBV6-3 and J is TRBJ2-2; D is unclear. CDR1 and CDR2 (germline): MNHEY, SVGEGT. The CDR3 loop spans 16 amino acids. Trimming pared 2 bases from V and 1 base from J, leaving 11 bases between. CDR3 protein: CASSYPFMGNTGELFF. CDR3 coding DNA: TGTGCCAGCAGTTACCCCTTCATGGGGAACACCGGGGAGCTGTTTTTT.

This clone was counted only a few times. The V call is TRBV5-5, the J call TRBJ1-2; D gene ambiguous. The CDR3 consists of 13 residues. CDR1 is SGHKS, CDR2 YYEKEE, per germline (reference sequence). V lost 1 base and J lost 6, with 10 bases in between. CDR3 residues: CASSLQTSHGYTF. The CDR3 bases are TGTGCCAGCAGCTTGCAGACAAGTCATGGCTACACCTTC. Full variable domain (rest looked up from reference TRBV5-5 and TRBJ1-2): DAGVTQSPTHLIKTRGQQVTLRCSPISGHKSVSWYQQVLGQGPQFIFQYYEKEERGRGNFPDRFSARQFPNYSSELNVNALLLGDSALYLCASSLQTSHGYTFGSGTRLTVV.

This clone came up once. The chain uses TRBV18 and TRBJ2-7; 9 bases fit TRBD1. CDR1 is KGHSH and CDR2 is LQKENI in the germline V gene. The trim removed 2 bases at V and 7 bases at J, leaving 3 bases unmatched. The CDR3 contains 13 residues. CDR3 sequence (DNA): TGTGCCAGCTCACCAGGGACAGGGATTGAGCAGTACTTC. Its protein is CASSPGTGIEQYF.

This chain joins TRBV27 and TRBJ2-7, with D hard to call. Trimming took off 4 bases at V and 6 bases at J, with 10 bases between the two ends. Germline V gene lookup returns CDR1 MNHEY and CDR2 SMNVEV (reference sequence). CDR3 size: 12 residues. CDR3 in amino acids: CASSSLPSEQYF. The CDR3 nucleotides read TGTGCCAGCAGTTCCCTACCGAGCGAGCAGTACTTC.

Points on this clone: Other DNA sequences in this specimen translate into the identical CDR3. The chain combines TRBV2 with TRBJ2-3; D is perhaps TRBD1 or TRBD2 (5 bases each). This CDR3 is built from 13 residues. Between the trimmed V and J ends, which lost 5 bases and 0 bases, there was a span of 6 bases. Germline V gene data show CDR1 as SNHLY and CDR2 as FYNNEI. CDR3 in amino acids: CASSRDSTDTQYF. The CDR3 DNA follows: TGTGCCAGCAGTCGGGACAGCACAGATACGCAGTATTTT.

The chain couples TRBV25-1 to TRBJ2-7; 7 bases agree with TRBD1. Germline assignment: CDR1 MGHDK and CDR2 SYGVNS. V trimming: 6 bases; J trimming: 1 base; junction bases outside the gene matches: 6. The CDR3 runs 14 residues. The CDR3 is CASSAQGWSYEQYF. For the CDR3, the DNA is TGTGCCAGCAGCGCACAGGGGTGGTCCTACGAGCAGTACTTC.

The V and J genes are TRBV7-2 and TRBJ2-7; D not resolved. Germline CDR1 is SGHTA and CDR2 is FQGNSA. There are 14 residues in the CDR3. The ends were cut back, 5 bases at V and 5 bases at J, with 16 bases in the middle. CDR3 in DNA: TGTGCCAGCAGCCCTCTTTTTTCTGCCAACGAGCAGTACTTC. This translates into CASSPLFSANEQYF. Based on the CDR3 plus reference TRBV7-2 and TRBJ2-7, the full variable domain is GAGVSQSPSNKVTEKGKDVELRCDPISGHTALYWYRQSLGQGLEFLIYFQGNSAPDKSGLPSDRFSAERTGGSVSTLTIQRTQQEDSAVYLCASSPLFSANEQYFGPGTRLTVT.

This clone was detected once. The J gene is TRBJ1-6, the V gene TRBV30; 7 bases map to TRBD1. V shed 0 bases, J shed 9 bases, and the junction held 5 bases outside the gene matches. The CDR3 is made up of 14 amino acids. The V gene's germline CDR1 is GTSNPN and CDR2 SVGIG (reference sequence). CDR3 region: CAWSVGGGFSPLHF. The CDR3 DNA follows: TGTGCCTGGAGTGTGGGAGGGGGCTTTTCACCCCTCCACTTT.

This clone was found once. The rearrangement uses TRBV14 and TRBJ2-7; TRBD2 aligns across 8 bases. Germline V gene lookup returns CDR1 SGHDN and CDR2 FVKESK. The V gene end was trimmed by 0 bases and the J gene end by 0 bases; junction bases not matched to a gene: 1. The CDR3 is 15 amino acids. The CDR3 sequence is CASSQDSGTSYEQYF. The CDR3 region has the DNA TGTGCCAGCAGCCAAGATAGCGGGACCTCCTACGAGCAGTACTTC.

The chain employs TRBV9 and TRBJ2-5; D is perhaps TRBD2 (6 bases). The V end lost 2 bases, the J end lost 6 bases, and 20 bases lay between the germline ends. Germline CDR1 and CDR2: SGDLS and YYNGEE. The CDR3 consists of 16 residues. The CDR3 sequence: CASSVEAGSVIKTQYF. The CDR3 bases are TGTGCCAGCAGCGTGGAGGCGGGATCTGTTATAAAGACCCAGTACTTC.

The rearrangement joins TRBV7-6 to TRBJ2-5, with D hard to call. Germline loops: CDR1 SGHVS, CDR2 FNYEAQ. V lost 5 bases, J lost 0 bases, and 4 bases lay in between. The CDR3 length is 12 residues. The CDR3 bases are TGTGCCAGCAGCCCGTACCAAGAGACCCAGTACTTC. Protein product: CASSPYQETQYF.

The chain is built from TRBV5-5 and TRBJ1-4; D unresolved. Germline-derived CDR1 and CDR2 are SGHKS and YYEKEE (reference sequence). V was cut by 4 bases and J by 8 bases, with 18 bases left in between. There are 15 residues in the CDR3. This CDR3 reads CASSPLDEGLEKLFF. The CDR3 coding sequence is TGTGCCAGCAGCCCCCTTGACGAGGGTTTAGAAAAACTGTTTTTT. The entire variable domain, with the rest obtained from reference TRBV5-5 and TRBJ1-4, is as follows: DAGVTQSPTHLIKTRGQQVTLRCSPISGHKSVSWYQQVLGQGPQFIFQYYEKEERGRGNFPDRFSARQFPNYSSELNVNALLLGDSALYLCASSPLDEGLEKLFFGSGTQLSVL.